The clone carrying this TCR beta chain was seen more than once but under ten times. The antigen remains unidentified. Germline CDR1 is MGHRA and CDR2 is YSYEKL. The V end was cut by 0 bases, the J end by 9 bases, with 12 bases between. The CDR3 has 13 amino acids. The data stem from a study of quantifying T cell responses using KT2 cells. On the study more broadly: cDNA was made from DNase-treated RNA using alpha and beta constant primers.

An oligo carrying a UMI was ligated to the cDNA 3' end. The first PCR ran 4 to 5 cycles with an equimolar RC1.1 and RC1.2 beta primer mix. MiXCR, applied by TCRdb to the UMI-ligation and nested PCR reads, yields one record per CDR3 protein. Of approximately 41,000 distinct CDR3 sequences in the sample, about a sixth were seen once. Study observations and caveats: At about one KT2 cell per 100,000 PBMC, KT2 sequences were still detected. KT2 clone alpha and beta sequence counts scaled linearly with input KT2 cell number.

Known numbers of the T cell clone KT2 were added to PBMC. Sequencing used PBMCs spiked with cells of the T cell clone KT2. The chain carries TRBV4-1 and TRBJ2-7; D is unclear. The sequence derives from a human donor. This CDR3 reads CASSQDTAGSQYF. CDR3 nucleotide sequence: TGCGCCAGCAGCCAAGATACGGCTGGTTCGCAGTACTTC.